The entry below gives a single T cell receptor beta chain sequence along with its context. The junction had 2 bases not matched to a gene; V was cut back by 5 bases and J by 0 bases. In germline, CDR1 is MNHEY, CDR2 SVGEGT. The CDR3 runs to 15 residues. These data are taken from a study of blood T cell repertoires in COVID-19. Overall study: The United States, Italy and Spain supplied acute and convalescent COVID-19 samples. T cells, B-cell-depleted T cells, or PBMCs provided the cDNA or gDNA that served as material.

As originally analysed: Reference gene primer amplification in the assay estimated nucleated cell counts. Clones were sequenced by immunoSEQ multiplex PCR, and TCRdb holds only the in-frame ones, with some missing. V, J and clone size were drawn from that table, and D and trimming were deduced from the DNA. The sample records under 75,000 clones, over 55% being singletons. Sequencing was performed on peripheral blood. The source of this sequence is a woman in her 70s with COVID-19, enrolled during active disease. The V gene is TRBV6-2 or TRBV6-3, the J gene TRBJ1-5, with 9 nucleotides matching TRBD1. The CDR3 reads CASSHRGLSNQPQHF. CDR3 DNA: TGTGCCAGCAGTCACAGGGGGCTTAGCAATCAGCCCCAGCATTTT.